These T cell receptor beta chains were read from a single sample in a study of blood T cell repertoires in COVID-19. Libraries were prepared by immunoSEQ multiplex PCR; TCRdb keeps only in-frame clonotypes and omits some of them. Among about 140,000 clones, about four fifths were seen once, and the ten largest hold 1.5% to 2%. The sample consisted of PBMCs or T cells enriched from blood (not recorded which). The receptors come from a woman aged 18-35 years who had been exposed to COVID-19. Both conserved end residues are part of each CDR3. The D gene is left open where the match is weak. Expanded clones get a size class; other rows say once, few or many, or leave the size out.

CDR3aa: CASSPSQQVNTEAFF
CDR3nt: TGTGCCAGCTCACCCTCTCAACAAGTGAACACTGAAGCTTTCTTT
j_gene: TRBJ1-1
abundance: NA
v_gene: TRBV18
d_gene: NA

CDR3aa: CASSFASGGQRFNTEAFF
CDR3nt: TGTGCCAGCAGTTTTGCCTCAGGGGGTCAACGGTTTAACACTGAAGCTTTCTTT
j_gene: TRBJ1-1
abundance: NA
v_gene: TRBV28
d_gene: TRBD1

CDR3aa: CASSSRFNSNQPQHF
CDR3nt: TGTGCCAGTAGTTCTAGATTTAATAGCAATCAGCCCCAGCATTTT
j_gene: TRBJ1-5
abundance: many
v_gene: TRBV19
d_gene: NA

CDR3aa: CASSAGLNEKLFF
CDR3nt: TGCGCCAGCAGCGCAGGGCTTAATGAAAAACTGTTTTTT
j_gene: TRBJ1-4
abundance: NA
v_gene: TRBV5-1
d_gene: NA

CDR3aa: CASLTQDSHNEQFF
CDR3nt: TGTGCCAGCCTAACCCAGGACTCCCACAATGAGCAGTTCTTC
j_gene: TRBJ2-1
abundance: NA
v_gene: TRBV6-4
d_gene: NA

CDR3aa: CSVGSRWYYSNQPQHF
CDR3nt: TGCAGCGTTGGTTCTCGTTGGTACTATAGCAATCAGCCCCAGCATTTT
j_gene: TRBJ1-5
abundance: NA
v_gene: TRBV29-1
d_gene: NA

CDR3aa: CATQRDGGELFF
CDR3nt: TGTGCCACCCAGCGGGATGGCGGGGAGCTGTTTTTT
j_gene: TRBJ2-2
abundance: few
v_gene: TRBV10-3
d_gene: TRBD2

CDR3aa: CASSLEEYNEQFF
CDR3nt: TGTGCCAGCAGCCTAGAAGAATACAATGAGCAGTTCTTC
j_gene: TRBJ2-1
abundance: NA
v_gene: TRBV6-4
d_gene: NA

CDR3aa: CASSPGTGPYSNQPQHF
CDR3nt: TGTGCCAGCAGCCCCGGGACAGGGCCTTATAGCAATCAGCCCCAGCATTTT
j_gene: TRBJ1-5
abundance: NA
v_gene: TRBV7-6
d_gene: TRBD1

CDR3aa: CASSPIRDRMSYTF
CDR3nt: TGTGCCAGCAGCCCCATCCGGGACAGGATGAGCTACACCTTC
j_gene: TRBJ1-2
abundance: NA
v_gene: TRBV7-9
d_gene: TRBD1

CDR3aa: CASSHRDRGNTEAFF
CDR3nt: TGTGCCAGCAGCCATCGGGACAGGGGGAACACTGAAGCTTTCTTT
j_gene: TRBJ1-1
abundance: few
v_gene: TRBV3-1/TRBV3-2
d_gene: TRBD1

CDR3aa: CASRVDRNTEAFF
CDR3nt: TGTGCCAGCAGGGTGGACAGGAACACTGAAGCTTTCTTT
j_gene: TRBJ1-1
abundance: NA
v_gene: TRBV6-4
d_gene: NA

CDR3aa: CASDYNRGYNEQFF
CDR3nt: TGTGCCAGCGATTATAACAGGGGTTACAATGAGCAGTTCTTC
j_gene: TRBJ2-1
abundance: once
v_gene: TRBV6-5
d_gene: TRBD1

CDR3aa: CASSFSFNQPQHF
CDR3nt: TGTGCCAGCAGTTTCTCCTTCAATCAGCCCCAGCATTTT
j_gene: TRBJ1-5
abundance: NA
v_gene: TRBV27
d_gene: NA

CDR3aa: CASSFLSAGQSNEQFF
CDR3nt: TGTGCCAGCAGCTTTTTATCTGCTGGACAAAGCAATGAGCAGTTCTTC
j_gene: TRBJ2-1
abundance: NA
v_gene: TRBV5-6
d_gene: NA

CDR3aa: CASSVELAANNEQFF
CDR3nt: TGTGCCAGCAGCGTAGAACTAGCAGCAAACAATGAGCAGTTCTTC
j_gene: TRBJ2-1
abundance: NA
v_gene: TRBV9
d_gene: NA

CDR3aa: CASSEAGPTQYF
CDR3nt: TGTGCCAGCAGTGAAGCGGGGCCGACCCAGTACTTC
j_gene: TRBJ2-5
abundance: NA
v_gene: TRBV2
d_gene: NA

CDR3aa: CASSSKVGTATDTQYF
CDR3nt: TGTGCCAGCAGCTCGAAAGTCGGGACAGCCACAGATACGCAGTATTTT
j_gene: TRBJ2-3
abundance: NA
v_gene: TRBV7-9
d_gene: TRBD1

CDR3aa: CASSQAGAGVGNQPQHF
CDR3nt: TGTGCCAGCAGCCAAGCCGGAGCAGGGGTTGGCAATCAGCCCCAGCATTTT
j_gene: TRBJ1-5
abundance: NA
v_gene: TRBV3-1/TRBV3-2
d_gene: NA

CDR3aa: CASSLEGQAPMNTEAFF
CDR3nt: TGTGCCAGCAGTTTAGAGGGACAGGCCCCTATGAACACTGAAGCTTTCTTT
j_gene: TRBJ1-1
abundance: NA
v_gene: TRBV28
d_gene: TRBD1

CDR3aa: CASSYGRGVNQPQHF
CDR3nt: TGTGCCAGCAGTTACGGCAGGGGGGTGAATCAGCCCCAGCATTTT
j_gene: TRBJ1-5
abundance: once
v_gene: TRBV6-5
d_gene: TRBD1

CDR3aa: CASSLGQGAYEQYF
CDR3nt: TGTGCCAGCAGCTTGGGACAGGGGGCGTACGAGCAGTACTTC
j_gene: TRBJ2-7
abundance: NA
v_gene: TRBV5-4
d_gene: TRBD1

CDR3aa: CASSLSSGQSWGGYTF
CDR3nt: TGTGCCAGCAGCTTGTCTTCGGGACAGTCGTGGGGTGGCTACACCTTC
j_gene: TRBJ1-2
abundance: NA
v_gene: TRBV5-6
d_gene: TRBD1

CDR3aa: CASTRDRGYNQPQHF
CDR3nt: TGTGCCAGCACCCGGGACAGGGGATACAATCAGCCCCAGCATTTT
j_gene: TRBJ1-5
abundance: NA
v_gene: TRBV6-5
d_gene: TRBD1

CDR3aa: CASSLGHYYEQYF
CDR3nt: TGTGCCAGCAGCTTAGGCCACTACTACGAGCAGTACTTC
j_gene: TRBJ2-7
abundance: few
v_gene: TRBV7-2
d_gene: NA

CDR3aa: CASSPSSGGHYYEQYF
CDR3nt: TGTGCCAGCAGCCCCTCATCGGGGGGACATTACTACGAGCAGTACTTC
j_gene: TRBJ2-7
abundance: NA
v_gene: TRBV7-9
d_gene: NA

CDR3aa: CASSVVTAGTDTQYF
CDR3nt: TGTGCCAGCAGCGTAGTCACAGCGGGCACAGATACGCAGTATTTT
j_gene: TRBJ2-3
abundance: once
v_gene: TRBV9
d_gene: NA

CDR3aa: CASSPGTGQAPTQYF
CDR3nt: TGTGCCAGCAGCCCCGGGACAGGGCAAGCCCCGACCCAGTACTTC
j_gene: TRBJ2-5
abundance: NA
v_gene: TRBV7-8
d_gene: TRBD1

CDR3aa: CATSRDRGRWEKLFF
CDR3nt: TGTGCCACCAGCAGGGACAGGGGGCGTTGGGAAAAACTGTTTTTT
j_gene: TRBJ1-4
abundance: NA
v_gene: TRBV15
d_gene: TRBD1

CDR3aa: CASRPDTYYEQYF
CDR3nt: TGTGCCAGCAGGCCGGACACTTACTACGAGCAGTACTTC
j_gene: TRBJ2-7
abundance: NA
v_gene: TRBV2
d_gene: NA

CDR3aa: CASSLTTPPDGYTF
CDR3nt: TGTGCCAGCAGCTTAACTACACCTCCGGATGGCTACACCTTC
j_gene: TRBJ1-2
abundance: few
v_gene: TRBV7-9
d_gene: NA

CDR3aa: CASMRTGVGEQYF
CDR3nt: TGTGCCAGCATGCGGACAGGGGTTGGGGAGCAGTACTTC
j_gene: TRBJ2-7
abundance: once
v_gene: TRBV3-1/TRBV3-2
d_gene: TRBD1

CDR3aa: CATSATLPDNDYNEQFF
CDR3nt: TGTGCCACCAGTGCCACTCTCCCGGACAACGACTACAATGAGCAGTTCTTC
j_gene: TRBJ2-1
abundance: NA
v_gene: TRBV24-1
d_gene: NA

CDR3aa: CASSSPSVREQPQHF
CDR3nt: TGTGCCAGCAGCTCCCCCAGTGTTCGGGAGCAGCCCCAGCATTTT
j_gene: TRBJ1-5
abundance: NA
v_gene: TRBV5-8
d_gene: NA

CDR3aa: CASRFSRADSPLHF
CDR3nt: TGTGCCAGCAGATTTAGCAGGGCCGATTCACCCCTCCACTTT
j_gene: TRBJ1-6
abundance: NA
v_gene: TRBV27
d_gene: NA

CDR3aa: CASSQDWAAKAFF
CDR3nt: TGTGCCAGCAGCCAAGATTGGGCAGCTAAAGCTTTCTTT
j_gene: TRBJ1-1
abundance: few
v_gene: TRBV3-1/TRBV3-2
d_gene: NA

CDR3aa: CASSLVGGLNTEAFF
CDR3nt: TGTGCCAGCAGCTTAGTAGGAGGGCTGAACACTGAAGCTTTCTTT
j_gene: TRBJ1-1
abundance: NA
v_gene: TRBV11-2
d_gene: NA

CDR3aa: CASSQGAGGVYEQYF
CDR3nt: TGCGCCAGCAGCCAAGGAGCGGGAGGGGTATACGAGCAGTACTTC
j_gene: TRBJ2-7
abundance: NA
v_gene: TRBV4-1
d_gene: TRBD2

CDR3aa: CASSIETYGGELFF
CDR3nt: TGTGCCAGTAGTATAGAAACTTATGGCGGGGAGCTGTTTTTT
j_gene: TRBJ2-2
abundance: NA
v_gene: TRBV19
d_gene: NA

CDR3aa: CASSLSGNTIYF
CDR3nt: TGTGCCAGCAGCTTATCGGGAAACACCATATATTTT
j_gene: TRBJ1-3
abundance: NA
v_gene: TRBV7-9
d_gene: NA

CDR3aa: CASSLRDPRGNQPQHF
CDR3nt: TGTGCCAGCAGTTTAAGGGACCCCAGGGGAAATCAGCCCCAGCATTTT
j_gene: TRBJ1-5
abundance: NA
v_gene: TRBV27
d_gene: NA

CDR3aa: CAWRGTGKGWSEKLFF
CDR3nt: TGTGCCTGGAGGGGGACAGGGAAGGGGTGGAGTGAAAAACTGTTTTTT
j_gene: TRBJ1-4
abundance: NA
v_gene: TRBV30
d_gene: TRBD1

CDR3aa: CASSPGGSPNTGELFF
CDR3nt: TGCGCCAGCAGCCCCGGGGGTAGCCCGAACACCGGGGAGCTGTTTTTT
j_gene: TRBJ2-2
abundance: NA
v_gene: TRBV5-1
d_gene: NA

CDR3aa: CASSRAGGRQETQYF
CDR3nt: TGTGCCAGCTCAAGAGCGGGAGGGAGGCAAGAGACCCAGTACTTC
j_gene: TRBJ2-5
abundance: NA
v_gene: TRBV18
d_gene: TRBD2

CDR3aa: CASSLEPRVVSGNTIYF
CDR3nt: TGTGCCAGCAGCTTAGAACCCAGGGTAGTATCTGGAAACACCATATATTTT
j_gene: TRBJ1-3
abundance: NA
v_gene: TRBV7-6
d_gene: NA

CDR3aa: CASSPSGRYSEQFF
CDR3nt: TGTGCCAGCAGTCCTAGCGGGAGGTATAGTGAGCAGTTCTTC
j_gene: TRBJ2-1
abundance: NA
v_gene: TRBV6-5
d_gene: TRBD2

CDR3aa: CASSYSAGDRYEQYF
CDR3nt: TGTGCCAGCAGCTATAGCGCGGGAGACCGCTACGAGCAGTACTTC
j_gene: TRBJ2-7
abundance: NA
v_gene: TRBV7-2
d_gene: TRBD2

CDR3aa: CASSFKTETDKWITDTQYF
CDR3nt: TGTGCCAGCAGTTTTAAAACCGAGACAGACAAGTGGATCACAGATACGCAGTATTTT
j_gene: TRBJ2-3
abundance: once
v_gene: TRBV27
d_gene: NA

CDR3aa: CASSFFQGAKTPLHF
CDR3nt: TGCGCCAGCAGCTTTTTTCAGGGGGCGAAGACACCCCTCCACTTT
j_gene: TRBJ1-6
abundance: NA
v_gene: TRBV5-1
d_gene: TRBD1

CDR3aa: CASSQRLAGTYEQYF
CDR3nt: TGTGCCAGCAGTCAAAGACTAGCGGGTACCTACGAGCAGTACTTC
j_gene: TRBJ2-7
abundance: NA
v_gene: TRBV27
d_gene: TRBD2

CDR3aa: CASSAGHGGTEAFF
CDR3nt: TGTGCCAGCAGCGCCGGACACGGGGGGACTGAAGCTTTCTTT
j_gene: TRBJ1-1
abundance: NA
v_gene: TRBV9
d_gene: NA